Listed below are T cell receptor beta chains from one sample, sequenced in a study of molecular identifiers for immune sequencing clone quantification. TCRdb re-called the PCR reads with MiXCR, one entry per CDR3 protein. The sample has 60,000 to 80,000 distinct CDR3 sequences, 18% seen once. The specimen sequenced was naive CD8+ T cells from blood, with Jurkat cell RNA spiked in. Receptor source: a human donor in good health. Some libraries in this study had Jurkat cell RNA spiked in. The CDR3 runs from the conserved cysteine through the conserved F or W. The order of the fields is D gene, V gene, J gene, clone size, CDR3 DNA, CDR3 protein. A D gene is named only where the DNA matches it firmly. Clone size is stated in some rows and not others, as once, few, many or a class when expanded.

>NA|TRBV29-1|TRBJ1-1|many
TGCAGCGCCGGAGCAGGGGAGGCAAACACTGAAGCTTTCTTT
CSAGAGEANTEAFF
>NA|TRBV4-3|TRBJ2-5|many
TGCGCCAGCAGCCAAGAGTCGGATTACCAAGAGACCCAGTACTTC
CASSQESDYQETQYF
>TRBD2|TRBV7-9|TRBJ2-1|NA
TGTGCCAGCAGCAATGGACTAGCGGGATTTCGATACAATGAGCAGTTCTTC
CASSNGLAGFRYNEQFF
>NA|TRBV29-1|TRBJ1-3|many
TGCAGCGTTGAAGAGAGATCCTCTGGAAACACCATATATTTT
CSVEERSSGNTIYF
>NA|TRBV25-1|TRBJ2-7|many
TGTGCCAGCAGTGAAGCGGCCTCCTACGAGCAGTACTTC
CASSEAASYEQYF
>NA|TRBV5-6|TRBJ1-2|many
TGTGCCAGCAGCTTGGAGGACAGTCCCTATGGCTACACCTTC
CASSLEDSPYGYTF
>TRBD2|TRBV6-1|TRBJ2-7|many
TGTGCCAGCAGTGAAGCGCCGGGGACTAGCGCCTACGAGCAGTACTTC
CASSEAPGTSAYEQYF
>TRBD1|TRBV11-3|TRBJ2-2|few
TGTGCCAGCAGCCCCCCAGACAGGGGGCGCACCGGGGAGCTGTTTTTT
CASSPPDRGRTGELFF
>NA|TRBV29-1|TRBJ2-7|few
TGCAGCGCTCTAGGGGGAACTAGTCTCTACGAGCAGTACTTC
CSALGGTSLYEQYF
>NA|TRBV19|TRBJ2-7|many
TGTGCCAGTAGTATAAAGGTATTGGGGGCCCGGGGCTACGAGCAGTACTTC
CASSIKVLGARGYEQYF
>NA|TRBV10-1|TRBJ2-7|many
TGCGCCAGCAGTGAGTCGAACCGCGGTTTCCACGAGCAGTACTTC
CASSESNRGFHEQYF
>TRBD2|TRBV29-1|TRBJ2-5|many
TGCAGCGTTGAAGATTTTATCCTAGCGGGAGGACAGGGGCAAGAGACCCAGTACTTC
CSVEDFILAGGQGQETQYF
>NA|TRBV27|TRBJ1-3|NA
TGTGCCAGCGGACGCGTATGGGGGGATCCGTCTGGAAACACCATATATTTT
CASGRVWGDPSGNTIYF
>TRBD2|TRBV24-1|TRBJ2-5|NA
TGTGCCACCAGTGAGAATCCGGGAGGCCTCAGTATTCAAGAGACCCAGTACTTC
CATSENPGGLSIQETQYF
>NA|TRBV9|TRBJ1-1|many
TGTGCCAGCAGCCCAGCCGGGGTGGGCACTGAAGCTTTCTTT
CASSPAGVGTEAFF
>NA|TRBV27|TRBJ2-7|many
TGTGCCAGCAGTTCTAGAGGTTACGAGCAGTACTTC
CASSSRGYEQYF
>TRBD2|TRBV28|TRBJ2-4|many
TGTGCCAGCAGTTTATTTGGACTAGCGGGGGCCAAAAACATTCAGTACTTC
CASSLFGLAGAKNIQYF
>NA|TRBV7-6|TRBJ2-6|many
TGTGCCAGCAGCACCCAACCGACAGGCTCTGGGGCCAACGTCCTGACTTTC
CASSTQPTGSGANVLTF
>TRBD1|TRBV5-4|TRBJ2-7|many
TGTGCCAGCAGCGGCGGGACAGGGGGCGAGCAGTACTTC
CASSGGTGGEQYF
>NA|TRBV12-3/TRBV12-4|TRBJ2-3|few
TGTGCCAGCAGTTCGGACGGGAGTGCAGATACGCAGTATTTT
CASSSDGSADTQYF
>TRBD2|TRBV7-3|TRBJ2-7|NA
TGTGCCAGCAGCTTAGGAGCGGGAGTTGGTTACGAGCAGTACTTC
CASSLGAGVGYEQYF
>TRBD2|TRBV9|TRBJ2-3|many
TGTGCCAGCAGCCATAGCGGGGACACAGATACGCAGTATTTT
CASSHSGDTDTQYF
>TRBD1|TRBV4-3|TRBJ1-1|many
TGCGCCAGCAGCCAAGGATTCCGGGACAGATCGAACACTGAAGCTTTCTTT
CASSQGFRDRSNTEAFF
>NA|TRBV11-2|TRBJ2-1|many
TGTGCCAGCAGCTCCGATATGGTTAGGGTGGCCAGATACAATGAGCAGTTCTTC
CASSSDMVRVARYNEQFF
>NA|TRBV12-3/TRBV12-4|TRBJ2-1|NA
TGTGCCAGCAGTATGACCGGGACTCAACCTACAATTGAGCAGTTCTTC
CASSMTGTQPTIEQFF
>TRBD1|TRBV14|TRBJ2-7|many
TGTGCCAGCAGACAAGTCGGGACAGGGCCCCACGAGCAGTACTTC
CASRQVGTGPHEQYF
>NA|TRBV12-3/TRBV12-4|TRBJ2-3|NA
TGTGCCAGCAGTTTTCGGGACACCTTAAGCACAGATACGCAGTATTTT
CASSFRDTLSTDTQYF
>NA|TRBV13|TRBJ1-1|NA
TGTGCCAGCAGCCCGGGGACCGAGAGCACTGAAGCTTTCTTT
CASSPGTESTEAFF
>TRBD1|TRBV19|TRBJ1-5|NA
TGTGCCGGTAGTATAGTGGGACAGGGCAATCAGCCCCAGCATTTT
CAGSIVGQGNQPQHF
>TRBD1|TRBV19|TRBJ2-2|many
TGTGCCAGTAGTATGCTGGGGACAGACGACACCGGGGAGCTGTTTTTT
CASSMLGTDDTGELFF
>TRBD1|TRBV7-9|TRBJ1-2|NA
TGTGCCAGCAGCTTATCCGGACAGGGGTATGGCTACACCTTC
CASSLSGQGYGYTF
>NA|TRBV28|TRBJ2-7|NA
TGTGCCAGCAGTCGGACAGAGTACGAGCAGTACTTC
CASSRTEYEQYF
>NA|TRBV30|TRBJ1-2|many
TGTGCCTGGAGTCCAACCAAAAGCGACAGAGCCAACTATGGCTACACCTTC
CAWSPTKSDRANYGYTF
>NA|TRBV20-1|TRBJ2-7|few
TGCAGTGCTAGTTATTGGAGGGAGGGGGCCTACGAGCAGTACTTC
CSASYWREGAYEQYF
>TRBD2|TRBV4-1|TRBJ2-3|many
TGCGCCAGCAGCCACCGAGATAGCGGGAGTTTGGTGGATACGCAGTATTTT
CASSHRDSGSLVDTQYF
>TRBD2|TRBV4-3|TRBJ2-1|many
TGCGCCAGCAGCCAAGATCGGGGACTAGCGGGAGGGCCCTACAATGAGCAGTTCTTC
CASSQDRGLAGGPYNEQFF
>NA|TRBV11-2|TRBJ1-1|many
TGTGCCAGCAGCGCTAGTGGTCGATACACTGAAGCTTTCTTT
CASSASGRYTEAFF